The clone carrying this TCR beta chain has only a few counts. No antigen is known for it. This entry belongs to a study of blood T cells in healthy people across ages. Study-wide results and limits: Estimates drawn from one million T cells were deemed to understate diversity.

After removal of 1 base from V and 3 bases from J, the junction contained 5 bases not matched to a gene. The germline V gene encodes CDR1 SGHTA and CDR2 FQGNSA. The CDR3 covers 16 residues. The individuals who served as donors were healthy Caucasians living in Russia, aged about 6 to 100. Together with a sample-barcoded 5' primer, a J-beta primer mix was included in a second PCR lasting about 6 to 11 cycles. TCRdb re-analysed the 5' RACE reads in MiXCR, keeping a single row per CDR3 protein. The table lists about 1,000,000 distinct CDR3 sequences, 45% of them singletons, with under 20% in the top ten.

The sequenced sample consisted of blood. The gene calls are TRBV7-2 and TRBJ2-1; 8 nucleotides align to TRBD2. This sequence originates from a woman aged 55-70 years in good health. The CDR3 protein is CASSLVGSGVYNEQFF. Here the CDR3 DNA reads TGTGCCAGCAGCTTAGTAGGTAGCGGGGTCTACAATGAGCAGTTCTTC.